This T cell receptor (beta chain) was found in a study of blood T cell repertoires in COVID-19. Sequencing was performed with immunoSEQ multiplex PCR; in TCRdb, only in-frame clones are kept and a portion is missing. The sample consists of a few hundred thousand clones, 80% to 85% of them appearing once. Seattle cases were enrolled at active infection and followed longitudinally. The length of the CDR3 is 13 residues. J lost 7 bases, V lost 4 bases, and 5 bases had no gene match. The V gene's germline CDR1 is SQVTM and CDR2 ANQGSEA. Sequenced material: peripheral blood. The chain joins TRBV29-1 to TRBJ2-7; TRBD1 matches 12 bases. This sequence was found in a woman in her sixties or seventies with COVID-19, enrolled during active disease. The DNA for the CDR3 is TGCAGCGTTGTGGGACAGGGGGCGGGAGAGCAGTACTTC. Translation gives CSVVGQGAGEQYF.